This TCR beta chain derives from a study of cytomegalovirus exposure and HLA in healthy donors. Overall study: Findings of an earlier analysis included 117 million unique TCR beta sequences from 200 million or so T cells.

Both 60 Vbeta primers and 13 Jbeta primers went into the PCR. Here immunoSEQ multiplex PCR was the method, and the copy in TCRdb shows in-frame clones only, minus some. The data contain roughly 130,000 clones, about 70% of them seen just once; the ten biggest clones take up over 2%. CDR3 length: 14 residues. Germline-derived CDR1 and CDR2 are LNHDA and SQIVND (reference sequence). The V call is TRBV19, the J call TRBJ2-5, with TRBD1 matching 9 bases. The J call may be wrong; the DNA end is better matched by TRBJ2-7. The sample consisted of PBMCs. This sequence was found in an older woman in good health and CMV-seropositive. The CDR3 DNA reads TGTGCCAGTAGTATAACGGGACAGGGCTACGAGCAGTACTTC. Protein: CASSITGQGYEQYF.